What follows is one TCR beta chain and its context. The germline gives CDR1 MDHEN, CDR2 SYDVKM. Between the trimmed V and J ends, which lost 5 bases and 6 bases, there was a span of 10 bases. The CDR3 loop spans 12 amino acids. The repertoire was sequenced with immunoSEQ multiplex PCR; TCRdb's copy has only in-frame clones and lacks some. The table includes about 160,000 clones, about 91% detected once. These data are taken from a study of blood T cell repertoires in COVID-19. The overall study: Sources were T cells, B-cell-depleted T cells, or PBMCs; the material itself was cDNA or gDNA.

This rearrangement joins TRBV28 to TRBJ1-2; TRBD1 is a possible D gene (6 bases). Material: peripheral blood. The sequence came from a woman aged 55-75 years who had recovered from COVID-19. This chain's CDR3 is CASSPGTNGYTF. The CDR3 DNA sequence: TGTGCCAGCAGTCCTGGGACAAATGGCTACACCTTC.